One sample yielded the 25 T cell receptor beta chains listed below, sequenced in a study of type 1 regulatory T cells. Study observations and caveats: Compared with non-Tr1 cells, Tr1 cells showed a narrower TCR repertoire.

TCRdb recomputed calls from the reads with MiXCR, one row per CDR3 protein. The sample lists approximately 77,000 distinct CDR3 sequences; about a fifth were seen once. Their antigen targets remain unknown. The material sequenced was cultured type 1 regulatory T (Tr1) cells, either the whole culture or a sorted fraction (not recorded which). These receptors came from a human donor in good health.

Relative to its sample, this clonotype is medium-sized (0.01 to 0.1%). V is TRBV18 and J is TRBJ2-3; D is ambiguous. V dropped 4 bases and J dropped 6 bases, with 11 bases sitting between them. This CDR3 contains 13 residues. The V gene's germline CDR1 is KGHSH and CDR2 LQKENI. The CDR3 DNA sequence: TGTGCCAGCTCACGATCGGCGAAGGATACGCAGTATTTT. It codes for CASSRSAKDTQYF. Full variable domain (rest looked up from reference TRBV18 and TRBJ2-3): NAGVMQNPRHLVRRRGQEARLRCSPMKGHSHVYWYRQLPEEGLKFMVYLQKENIIDESGMPKERFSAEFPKEGPSILRIQQVVRGDSAAYFCASSRSAKDTQYFGPGTRLTVL.

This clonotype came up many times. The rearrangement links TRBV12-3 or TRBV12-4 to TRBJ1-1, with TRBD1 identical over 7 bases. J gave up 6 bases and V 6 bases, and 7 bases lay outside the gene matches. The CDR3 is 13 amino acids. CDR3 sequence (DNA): TGTGCCAGCAGCATGAGGGGGCTACCTGAAGCTTTCTTT. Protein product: CASSMRGLPEAFF.

This chain's CDR3 is CASSLATNYGYTF. CDR3 in DNA: TGTGCCAGCAGCTTGGCCACCAACTATGGCTACACCTTC. The chain has TRBV5-4 and TRBJ1-2; D gene uncertain. The germline V gene has CDR1 SGHNT and CDR2 YYREEE (reference sequence). The CDR3 length is 13 residues. V was trimmed by 0 bases and J by 2 bases, leaving 5 bases between them.

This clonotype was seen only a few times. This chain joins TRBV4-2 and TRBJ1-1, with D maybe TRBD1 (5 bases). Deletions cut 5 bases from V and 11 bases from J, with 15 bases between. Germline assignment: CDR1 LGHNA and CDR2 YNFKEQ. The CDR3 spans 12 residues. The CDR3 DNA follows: TGTGCCAGCAGCTCCCAGACAGACCGGGCTTTCTTT. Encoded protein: CASSSQTDRAFF.

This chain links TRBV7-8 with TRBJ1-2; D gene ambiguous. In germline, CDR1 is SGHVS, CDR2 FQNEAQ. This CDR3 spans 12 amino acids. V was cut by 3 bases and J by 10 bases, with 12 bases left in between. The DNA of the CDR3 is TGTGCCAGCAGCTTGGGGAGGGATGACTACACCTTC. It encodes CASSLGRDDYTF.

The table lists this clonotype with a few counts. The CDR3 region is CSAKVGGPYEQYF. For the CDR3, the DNA is TGCAGTGCTAAAGTGGGAGGGCCCTACGAGCAGTACTTC. The chain is built from TRBV20-1 and TRBJ2-7; 7 bases line up with TRBD2. CDR1 and CDR2 from the germline V gene are DFQATT and SNEGSKA (reference sequence). The CDR3 runs 13 residues. V dropped 4 bases and J dropped 2; count of bases not matched to a gene: 5.

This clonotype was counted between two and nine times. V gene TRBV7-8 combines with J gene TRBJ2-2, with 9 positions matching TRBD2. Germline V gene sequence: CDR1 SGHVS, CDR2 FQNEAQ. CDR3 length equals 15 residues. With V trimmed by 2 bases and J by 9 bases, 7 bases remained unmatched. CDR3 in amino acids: CASSLLSGRSRELFF. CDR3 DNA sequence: TGTGCCAGCAGCTTACTCAGCGGGAGGTCAAGGGAGCTGTTTTTT.

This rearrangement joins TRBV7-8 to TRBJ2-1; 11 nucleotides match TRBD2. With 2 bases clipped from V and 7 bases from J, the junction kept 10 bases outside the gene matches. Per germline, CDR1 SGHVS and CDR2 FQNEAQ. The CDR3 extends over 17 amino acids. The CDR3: CASSLRSGLAGGNEQFF. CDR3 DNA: TGTGCCAGCAGCTTAAGGTCCGGGCTAGCGGGGGGTAATGAGCAGTTCTTC.

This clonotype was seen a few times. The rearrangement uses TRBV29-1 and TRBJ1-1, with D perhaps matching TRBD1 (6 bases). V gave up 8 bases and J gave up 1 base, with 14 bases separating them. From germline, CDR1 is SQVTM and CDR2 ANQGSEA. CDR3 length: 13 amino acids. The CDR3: CSMAGVRNTEAFF. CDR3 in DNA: TGCAGCATGGCAGGGGTTCGGAACACTGAAGCTTTCTTT.

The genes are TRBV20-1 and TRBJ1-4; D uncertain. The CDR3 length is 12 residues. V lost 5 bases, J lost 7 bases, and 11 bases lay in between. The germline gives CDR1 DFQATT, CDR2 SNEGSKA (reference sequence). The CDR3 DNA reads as TGCAGTGCTGCGTGGGTGGGTGAAAAACTGTTTTTT. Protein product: CSAAWVGEKLFF.

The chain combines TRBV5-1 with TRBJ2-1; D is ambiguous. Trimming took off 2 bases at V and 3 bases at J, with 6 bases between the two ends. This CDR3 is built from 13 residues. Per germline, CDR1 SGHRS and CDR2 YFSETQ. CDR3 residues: CASSFGNYNEQFF. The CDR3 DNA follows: TGCGCCAGCAGCTTCGGCAACTACAATGAGCAGTTCTTC.

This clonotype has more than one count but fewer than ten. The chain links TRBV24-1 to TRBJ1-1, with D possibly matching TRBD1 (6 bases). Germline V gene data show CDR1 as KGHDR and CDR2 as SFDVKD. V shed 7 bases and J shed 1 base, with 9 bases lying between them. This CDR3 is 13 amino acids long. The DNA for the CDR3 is TGTGCCACCAGGCGGACAGAGAACACTGAAGCTTTCTTT. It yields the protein CATRRTENTEAFF.

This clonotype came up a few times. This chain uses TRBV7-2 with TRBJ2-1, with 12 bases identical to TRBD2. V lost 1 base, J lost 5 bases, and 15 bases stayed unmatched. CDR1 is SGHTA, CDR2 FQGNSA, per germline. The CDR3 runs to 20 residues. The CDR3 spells CASSLVGGRLAGESNNEQFF. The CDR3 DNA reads TGTGCCAGCAGCTTAGTCGGGGGGCGACTAGCGGGAGAATCCAACAATGAGCAGTTCTTC.

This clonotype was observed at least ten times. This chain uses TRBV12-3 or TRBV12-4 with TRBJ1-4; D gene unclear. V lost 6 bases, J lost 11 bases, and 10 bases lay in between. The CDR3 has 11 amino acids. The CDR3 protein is CASRTSRKLFF. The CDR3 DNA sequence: TGTGCCAGCAGGACCTCAAGGAAACTGTTTTTT.

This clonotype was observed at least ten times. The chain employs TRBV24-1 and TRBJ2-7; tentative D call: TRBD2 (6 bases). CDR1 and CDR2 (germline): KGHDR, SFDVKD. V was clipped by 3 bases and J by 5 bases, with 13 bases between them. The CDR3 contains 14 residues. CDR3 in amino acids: CATSDPGTLDEQYF. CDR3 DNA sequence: TGTGCCACCAGTGATCCGGGGACTCTCGACGAGCAGTACTTC.

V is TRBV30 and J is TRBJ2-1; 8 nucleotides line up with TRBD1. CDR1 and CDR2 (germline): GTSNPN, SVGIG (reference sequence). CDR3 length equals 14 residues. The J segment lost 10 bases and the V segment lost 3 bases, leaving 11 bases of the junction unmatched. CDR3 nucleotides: TGTGCCTGGAGCGTGGAGGACAGGGTCCGGGAGCAGTTCTTC. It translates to CAWSVEDRVREQFF.

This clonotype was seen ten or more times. CDR3 sequence: CASSLGAANTGELFF. CDR3 DNA: TGTGCCAGCAGCTTAGGGGCAGCGAACACCGGGGAGCTGTTTTTT. V is TRBV7-9 and J is TRBJ2-2, with unresolved D. CDR1 and CDR2 from the germline V gene are SEHNR and FQNEAQ (reference sequence). The CDR3 contains 15 residues. The germline V and J ends were trimmed by 1 base and 0 bases, with 6 bases remaining between them.

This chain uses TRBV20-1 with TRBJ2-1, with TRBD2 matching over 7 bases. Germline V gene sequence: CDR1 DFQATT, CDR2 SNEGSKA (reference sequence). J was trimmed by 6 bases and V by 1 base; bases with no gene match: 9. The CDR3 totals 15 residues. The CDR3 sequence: CSARVLREGRNEQFF. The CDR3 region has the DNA TGCAGTGCTAGAGTATTGAGGGAGGGCCGCAATGAGCAGTTCTTC.

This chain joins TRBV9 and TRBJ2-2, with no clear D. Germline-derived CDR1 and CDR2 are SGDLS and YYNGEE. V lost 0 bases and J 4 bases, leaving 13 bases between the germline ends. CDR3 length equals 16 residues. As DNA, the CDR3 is TGTGCCAGCAGCGTAGCTACGAGCGCCCGCACCGGGGAGCTGTTTTTT. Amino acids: CASSVATSARTGELFF.

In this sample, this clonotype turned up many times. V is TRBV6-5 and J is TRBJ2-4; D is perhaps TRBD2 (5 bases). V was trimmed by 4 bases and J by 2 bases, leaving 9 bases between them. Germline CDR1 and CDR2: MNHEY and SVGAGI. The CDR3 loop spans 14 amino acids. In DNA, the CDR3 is TGTGCCAGCAGTTTAGGGAGTTCCAAAAACATTCAGTACTTC. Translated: CASSLGSSKNIQYF.

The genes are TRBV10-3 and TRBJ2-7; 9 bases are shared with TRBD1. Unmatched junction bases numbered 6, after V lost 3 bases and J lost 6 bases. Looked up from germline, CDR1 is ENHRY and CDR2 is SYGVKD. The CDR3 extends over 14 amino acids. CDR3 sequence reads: CAISDRTGVPEQYF. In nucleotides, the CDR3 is TGTGCCATCAGTGACAGGACAGGGGTTCCCGAGCAGTACTTC.

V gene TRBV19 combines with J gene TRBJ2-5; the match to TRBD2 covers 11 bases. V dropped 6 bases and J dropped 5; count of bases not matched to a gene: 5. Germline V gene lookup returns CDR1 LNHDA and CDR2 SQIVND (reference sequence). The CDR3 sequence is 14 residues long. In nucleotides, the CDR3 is TGTGCCAGTAGGCCGGGACTAGCGGCGGAGACCCAGTACTTC. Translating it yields CASRPGLAAETQYF.

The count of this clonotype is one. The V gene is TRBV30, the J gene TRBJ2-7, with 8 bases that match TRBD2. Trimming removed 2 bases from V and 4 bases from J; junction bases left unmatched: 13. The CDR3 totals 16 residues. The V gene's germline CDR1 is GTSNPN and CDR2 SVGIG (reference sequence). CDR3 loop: CAWSSGGGPFWYEQYF. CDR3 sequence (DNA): TGTGCCTGGAGTTCTGGCGGGGGGCCGTTTTGGTACGAGCAGTACTTC.

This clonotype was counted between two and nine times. The CDR3 nucleotides read TGTGCCAGCAGCGTAGGCGGCAGGGGTAACCAGCCCCAGCATTTT. Translated, it gives CASSVGGRGNQPQHF. This rearrangement joins TRBV7-6 to TRBJ1-5, with D possibly being TRBD1 (6 bases). The germline V gene encodes CDR1 SGHVS and CDR2 FNYEAQ. The ends were cut back, 5 bases at V and 7 bases at J, with 18 bases in the middle. The CDR3 runs to 15 residues.

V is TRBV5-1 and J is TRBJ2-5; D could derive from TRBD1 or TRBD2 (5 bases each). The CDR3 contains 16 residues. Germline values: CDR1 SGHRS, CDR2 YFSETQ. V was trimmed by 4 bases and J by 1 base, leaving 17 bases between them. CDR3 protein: CASSLRGRQTQETQYF. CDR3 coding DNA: TGCGCCAGCAGCCTTAGAGGGCGACAGACCCAAGAGACCCAGTACTTC.